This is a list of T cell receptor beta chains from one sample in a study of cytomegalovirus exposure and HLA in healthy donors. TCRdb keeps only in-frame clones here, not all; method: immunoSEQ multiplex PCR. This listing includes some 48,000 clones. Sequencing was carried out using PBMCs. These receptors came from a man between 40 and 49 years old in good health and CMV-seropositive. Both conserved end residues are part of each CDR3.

cdr3_aa: CASSVQTGYEQYF
j_call: TRBJ2-7
v_call: TRBV9

cdr3_aa: CASRGDGFMSQDTQYF
j_call: TRBJ2-3
v_call: TRBV4-1

cdr3_aa: CASNRVGGAFF
j_call: TRBJ1-1
v_call: TRBV7-9

cdr3_aa: CASSDGGEGEQFF
j_call: TRBJ2-1
v_call: TRBV9

cdr3_aa: CASSFRESYNEQFF
j_call: TRBJ2-1
v_call: TRBV5-1

cdr3_aa: CASSAGDRLNTEAFF
j_call: TRBJ1-1
v_call: TRBV9

cdr3_aa: CASSLDREYGYTF
j_call: TRBJ1-2
v_call: TRBV7-2

cdr3_aa: CATSRDKVAGVNEQFF
j_call: TRBJ2-1
v_call: TRBV15

cdr3_aa: CASSISQYYEQYF
j_call: TRBJ2-7
v_call: TRBV19

cdr3_aa: CASSPGVSGGSSYNEQFF
j_call: TRBJ2-1
v_call: TRBV18

cdr3_aa: CASSLLGLAGEADTQYF
j_call: TRBJ2-3
v_call: TRBV11-1

cdr3_aa: CASTTENTGELFF
j_call: TRBJ2-2
v_call: TRBV6-5

cdr3_aa: CASSPRQGNQPQHF
j_call: TRBJ1-5
v_call: TRBV4-2

cdr3_aa: CASSLVSSGLAGTDTQYF
j_call: TRBJ2-3
v_call: TRBV5-5

cdr3_aa: CSASTNLGYEQYF
j_call: NA
v_call: TRBV29-1

cdr3_aa: CASSVPTSGTVYEQYF
j_call: TRBJ2-7
v_call: TRBV5-4

cdr3_aa: CSAFTTGGHEQYF
j_call: TRBJ2-7
v_call: TRBV29-1

cdr3_aa: CASSLGQGGNYEQYF
j_call: TRBJ2-7
v_call: TRBV5-8

cdr3_aa: CASSQDDRGLEQYF
j_call: TRBJ2-7
v_call: TRBV4-1

cdr3_aa: CASSLRAGGGSEQFF
j_call: TRBJ2-1
v_call: TRBV5-1

cdr3_aa: CASGGQGMGEAFF
j_call: TRBJ1-1
v_call: TRBV5-1

cdr3_aa: CASSWETFVEQFF
j_call: TRBJ2-1
v_call: TRBV5-4

cdr3_aa: CASRGWTAVRYGYTF
j_call: TRBJ1-2
v_call: TRBV5-6

cdr3_aa: CASTDTSTDTQYF
j_call: TRBJ2-3
v_call: TRBV11-1

cdr3_aa: CASTLLGPSYNSPLHF
j_call: TRBJ1-6
v_call: TRBV28

cdr3_aa: CASSIAGGNNEQFF
j_call: TRBJ2-1
v_call: TRBV19

cdr3_aa: CASSLTPGFLGNTIYF
j_call: TRBJ1-3
v_call: TRBV28

cdr3_aa: CASSAGQAMNNSPLHF
j_call: TRBJ1-6
v_call: TRBV7-6

cdr3_aa: CASSPRRDEQYF
j_call: TRBJ2-7
v_call: TRBV18

cdr3_aa: CASSLAGFYRANTEAFF
j_call: TRBJ1-1
v_call: TRBV5-1

cdr3_aa: CASMKGVMEDTQYF
j_call: TRBJ2-3
v_call: TRBV28

cdr3_aa: CASSSTSGGVAKNIQYF
j_call: TRBJ2-4
v_call: TRBV25-1

cdr3_aa: CASSHGSGSEEQYF
j_call: TRBJ2-7
v_call: TRBV19

cdr3_aa: CSVRGQGGTDTQYF
j_call: TRBJ2-3
v_call: TRBV29-1

cdr3_aa: CASSGVGTGRHEQYF
j_call: TRBJ2-7
v_call: TRBV27

cdr3_aa: CASSYLPGELFF
j_call: TRBJ2-2
v_call: TRBV9

cdr3_aa: CASSPRREGPVGELFF
j_call: TRBJ2-2
v_call: TRBV7-3

cdr3_aa: CASSFGGGRDQETQYF
j_call: TRBJ2-5
v_call: TRBV28